This TCR beta chain was retrieved from a study of identical twins. This clonotype was counted at least ten times. Its antigen is undetermined. Study outcomes and limitations: Memory repertoires showed no such pattern, whereas abundant cord blood beta clonotypes carried fewer insertions. Researchers reported excess low generation probability among twin-shared out-of-frame alpha sequences.

TCRdb analysed the 5' RACE reads with MiXCR anew, one entry per CDR3 protein. The repertoire includes under 250,000 distinct CDR3 sequences, about 7.5% of them detected once, and about 5.6% sits in the top ten. The same sample was also used in a study of yellow fever vaccine responses in identical twins.

The sample was CD8+ T cells sorted from blood. The TCR comes from a woman between 18 and 29 years old in good health.

CDR3 sequence (DNA): TGCAGCGTTGCAGGGGACGGATGGTATGGCTACACCTTC. Protein sequence: CSVAGDGWYGYTF. The genes are TRBV29-1 and TRBJ1-2; D may be TRBD1 (6 bases). CDR1 SQVTM and CDR2 ANQGSEA come from the germline V gene. The CDR3 sequence is 13 residues long. V lost 4 bases and J 5 bases, leaving 14 bases between the germline ends.